This T cell receptor (beta chain) was found in a study of memory CD4+ T cells and cytomegalovirus serostatus. Single viable CD3+CD4+CD8-CD45RO+ cells were sorted as the memory CD4+ T cells. The CDR3 has 16 amino acids. V lost 7 bases and J lost 9, with 25 bases in between. Germline V gene sequence: CDR1 ENHRY, CDR2 SYGVKD. The repertoire was sequenced with immunoSEQ multiplex PCR; TCRdb's copy has only in-frame clones and lacks some. The data contain approximately 50,000 clones, 70% to 85% of them seen just once; the ten biggest clones take up about 2.7%. The TCR was taken from an adult in good health and CMV-seropositive. The chain couples TRBV10-3 to TRBJ2-1, with a possible D match to TRBD2 (6 bases). Sequencing was carried out using memory CD4+ T cells from blood. The CDR3 sequence is CAINPFGGMSGGEQFF. The CDR3 DNA follows: TGTGCCATCAACCCCTTTGGGGGGATGTCTGGGGGTGAGCAGTTCTTC.